The sequence of this T cell receptor beta chain was determined in a study of T cells in Graves' hyperthyroidism and ophthalmopathy (dated by TCRdb to about 2019). Concerning the study at large: To identify TCR V-J signatures that set the groups apart, the researchers used a discovery cohort of about a hundred patients, made up of under 50 with Graves' ophthalmopathy and some 58 with stable Graves' hyperthyroidism. In addition, the study compared T-cell repertoires in thyroid tissue and in blood from over 5 Graves' hyperthyroidism patients. Prospective prediction of ophthalmopathy was tested in an independent validation cohort of about 19 hyperthyroidism patients and some 17 patients who later progressed to ophthalmopathy. After sampling, hyperthyroidism patients received methimazole starting at 30 mg daily, and ophthalmopathy patients received high-dose intravenous methylprednisolone. The approximately 100 discovery patients were divided at random into training and test sets in a 7:3 ratio. TCR Vbeta CDR3 sequencing of some 140 peripheral blood samples (roughly 41 ophthalmopathy, over 70 hyperthyroidism and around 17 progressor patients) is reported in the paper.

Any patient with an uncontrolled infection, another autoimmune disease, pregnancy or lactation was excluded. Diagnoses were established on the basis of clinical symptoms, serum thyroxine and TRAb, thyroid ultrasound, and orbital computed tomography. Trizol reagent was used to extract total RNA, and RNA quality was then checked on an Agilent 2100 Bioanalyzer. V lost 6 bases and J lost 6 bases; the stretch between them is 20 bases long. Including cysteine and phenylalanine, the CDR3 has 15 amino acids. The sequence is cut down to CDR3 DNA, 45 bases in frame from base 1. The germline V gene sets CDR1 to ENHRY and CDR2 to SYGVKD. The TCR beta CDR3 regions were amplified from RNA transcripts. The TCR CDR3 was subjected to a first round of RT-PCR using the HTBI primer set and the Qiagen OneStep RT-PCR kit. The libraries were constructed in a second round of multiplex PCR and then size-selected and purified. Libraries were sequenced paired-end with 100 bp reads on an Illumina HiSeq2000. Per the source publication's procedure: SOAPnuke was used to process the raw data, removing reads that contained adapters or uncalled bases, had a mean Phred below 15, or lacked an exact match to the constant primer or identifier. COPE v1.2.5 was used to merge high-quality paired reads, and clonotypes were defined as unique nucleotide sequences. MiTCR v1.1 was used to align the clonotypes against IMGT TRBV, TRBD and TRBJ reference segments. Only V-J combinations with frequency above 0.0001, covering 99% to 99.2% of repertoires, were analysed. A TCS score was defined as the ratio of F50 (clonal expansion) to E x V (chaos), with BLOSUM62-based TCRdist applied between CDR3 peptides within each V-J. Welch's t-statistics and random forest reduced fewer than 600 V-J features to 10 to 15, which were used in a naive Bayes classifier (R e1071). The similarity between thyroid and blood repertoires was quantified using the Morisita-Horn index. TCRdb reprocessing: public reads trimmed at Q25 with fastp, clones called with MiXCR, in-frame beta chains kept. For every CDR3 protein sequence, its rows merge into one entry that carries the most common genes and DNA. None of the V and J calls come from the authors' own analysis; TCRdb made them. The sample contains about 500,000 distinct CDR3 sequences, approximately 48% of them found a single time. The biggest ten clones account for 44% of the sample.

Broader findings and caveats from the paper: No statistical method was used to fix the sample size in advance, and group allocation was not hidden from the investigators. In cross-validation, a model built on a 13 V-J signature told ophthalmopathy apart from stable hyperthyroidism with 85% to 90% sensitivity and approximately 81% specificity, and in testing the same model reached 80%/75%. In validation, progression to ophthalmopathy was predicted by the model with 70.59% sensitivity and 72% to 85% specificity, a median of about 6.4 months before onset. Most expanded thyroid clonotypes (frequency above 0.001) were also detected in blood, suggesting blood repertoires may reflect thyroid immune responses.

Turning to this clonotype: Its binding antigen is unknown. No base quality values were provided; no much bigger clone lies one nucleotide off.

The specimen sequenced was peripheral blood or thyroid tissue (not recorded which). Recombination connected TRBV10-3 to TRBJ1-2; a tentative D call is TRBD1 (6 bases match). This clonotype was sampled from an adult woman with Graves' disease, either hyperthyroidism or ophthalmopathy (not recorded which). Here is the DNA: TGTGCCATCAGGGGGGACACTTCCGGGGACGATGGCTACACCTTC. Translated, it gives CAIRGDTSGDDGYTF.